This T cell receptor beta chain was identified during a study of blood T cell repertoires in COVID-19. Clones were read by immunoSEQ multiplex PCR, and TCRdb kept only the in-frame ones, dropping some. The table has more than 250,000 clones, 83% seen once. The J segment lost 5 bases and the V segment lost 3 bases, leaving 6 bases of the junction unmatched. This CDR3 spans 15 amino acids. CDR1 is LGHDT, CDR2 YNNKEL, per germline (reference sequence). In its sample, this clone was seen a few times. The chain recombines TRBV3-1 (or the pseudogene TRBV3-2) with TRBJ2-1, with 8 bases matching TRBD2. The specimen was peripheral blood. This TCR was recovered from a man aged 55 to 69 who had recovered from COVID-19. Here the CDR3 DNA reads TGTGCCAGCAGCCACGCTAGCGGGTGGAACAATGAGCAGTTCTTC. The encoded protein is CASSHASGWNNEQFF.